This TCR beta chain originates from a study of T cells after yellow fever vaccination. Study observations and caveats: Most primary-vaccination clones recurred post-booster (approximately 96% CD4, over 70% CD8). Highly abundant clonotypes carried over from the bulk population could end up in FACS-sorted repertoires as contaminants. A weaker secondary response peaked on day 5, the primary on day 15. Few clonotypes appeared in both CD4 and CD8 compartments.

Concerning this clonotype: Its target is not known.

The V gene end was trimmed by 2 bases and the J gene end by 0 bases; junction bases not matched to a gene: 11. CDR3 length equals 18 residues. The germline V gene encodes CDR1 SGHKS and CDR2 YYEKEE (reference sequence). TCRdb re-analysed the 5' RACE reads in MiXCR, keeping a single row per CDR3 protein. The sample includes 500,000 to 650,000 distinct CDR3 sequences, 9% to 15% seen only once; the top ten take approximately 15%. The receptor was isolated from a man aged 30 to 45 who received the YFV17D yellow fever vaccine. The rearrangement links TRBV5-5 to TRBJ2-3; 8 bases line up with TRBD1. The starting material was PBMCs, obtained on the day of the yellow fever booster vaccination. The CDR3 coding sequence is TGTGCCAGCAGCTTCACTCCGGGACAGGAGGCAAGCACAGATACGCAGTATTTT. It is translated as CASSFTPGQEASTDTQYF.